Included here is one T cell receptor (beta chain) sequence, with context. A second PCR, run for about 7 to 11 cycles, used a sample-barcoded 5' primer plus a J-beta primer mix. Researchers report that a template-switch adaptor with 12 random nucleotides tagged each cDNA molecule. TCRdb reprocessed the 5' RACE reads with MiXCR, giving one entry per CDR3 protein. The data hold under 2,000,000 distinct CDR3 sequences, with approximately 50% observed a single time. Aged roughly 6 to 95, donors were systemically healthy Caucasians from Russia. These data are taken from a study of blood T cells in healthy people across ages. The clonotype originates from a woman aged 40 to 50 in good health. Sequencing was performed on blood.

CDR3 in amino acids: CASSKKVQGSSSYEQYF. CDR3 sequence (DNA): TGTGCCAGCAGTAAAAAGGTTCAAGGTTCAAGCTCCTACGAGCAGTACTTC. The rearrangement links TRBV6-1 to TRBJ2-7; D not resolved. The CDR3 spans 17 residues. V was trimmed by 5 bases and J by 0 bases, leaving 20 bases between them. Germline values: CDR1 MNHNS, CDR2 SASEGT.